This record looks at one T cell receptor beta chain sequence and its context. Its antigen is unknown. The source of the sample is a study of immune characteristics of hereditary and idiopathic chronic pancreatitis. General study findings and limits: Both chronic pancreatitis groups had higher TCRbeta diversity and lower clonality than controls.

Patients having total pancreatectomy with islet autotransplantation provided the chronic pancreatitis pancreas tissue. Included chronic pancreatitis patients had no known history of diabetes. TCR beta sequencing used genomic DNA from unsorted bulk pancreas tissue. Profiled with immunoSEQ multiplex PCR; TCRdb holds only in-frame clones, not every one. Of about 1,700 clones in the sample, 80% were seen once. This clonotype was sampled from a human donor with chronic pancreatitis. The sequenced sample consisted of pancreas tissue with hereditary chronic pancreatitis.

CDR3 DNA sequence: TGTGCCAGCAGCTTGTCGCAGGGGAACACTGAAGCTTTCTTT. This codes for CASSLSQGNTEAFF. The chain carries TRBV5-4 and TRBJ1-1; weak D call: TRBD1 (5 bases). The germline V gene has CDR1 SGHNT and CDR2 YYREEE (reference sequence). V lost 1 base to trimming and J lost 1 base, with 8 bases between them. CDR3 length equals 14 residues.